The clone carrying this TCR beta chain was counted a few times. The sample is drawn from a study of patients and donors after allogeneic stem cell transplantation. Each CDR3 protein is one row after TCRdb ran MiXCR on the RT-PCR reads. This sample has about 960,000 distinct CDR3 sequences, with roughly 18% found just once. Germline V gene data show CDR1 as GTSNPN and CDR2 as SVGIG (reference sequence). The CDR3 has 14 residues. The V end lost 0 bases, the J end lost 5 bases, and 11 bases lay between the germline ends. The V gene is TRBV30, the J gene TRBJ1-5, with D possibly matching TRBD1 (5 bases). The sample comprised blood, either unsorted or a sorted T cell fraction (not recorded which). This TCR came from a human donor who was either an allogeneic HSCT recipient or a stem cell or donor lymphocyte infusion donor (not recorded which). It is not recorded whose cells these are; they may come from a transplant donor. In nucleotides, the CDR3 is TGTGCCTGGAGTGTCGGACATATTGATCAGCCCCAGCATTTT. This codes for CAWSVGHIDQPQHF.